The sequence of this T cell receptor (beta chain) was determined in a study of CD8+CD57+ T cells in acquired aplastic anemia. Study at large: Sorted CD4+ and CD8+ cells yielded roughly 3.5 ug of DNA on average.

Study conclusions and caveats: Approximately 28 CD8+ CDR3 sequences were shared between patients and controls.

In patients chosen for sequencing, flow cytometry had shown CD8+CD57+ cell expansion. CDR3 and TCR beta VDJ profiling relied on a genomic DNA template. Each CDR3 protein gets one entry after TCRdb re-called the reads with MiXCR. The sample contains 200,000 or so distinct CDR3 sequences, about 60% of which appear only once. Germline loops: CDR1 SEHNR, CDR2 FQNEAQ (reference sequence). The ends were cut back, 7 bases at V and 3 bases at J, with 9 bases in the middle. This CDR3 is built from 12 residues. With regard to this clonotype: Its antigen is unidentified.

The sample was sorted CD4+, CD8+, or CD8+CD57+ T cells (not recorded which) from PBMCs. V and J are TRBV7-9 and TRBJ1-1; D call uncertain. The sequence was collected from a human donor with aplastic anemia. This CDR3 reads CASTGDYTEAFF. DNA for the CDR3: TGTGCCAGCACTGGGGATTACACTGAAGCTTTCTTT.